Shown below are 4 T cell receptor beta chains from a single sample sequenced in a study of T cells in localized non-small cell lung cancer. Using immunoSEQ multiplex PCR, the repertoire was profiled, and TCRdb retains in-frame clones only, with some absent. Of around 36,000 clones in the sample, around 81% were seen once. Sequenced material: peripheral blood mononuclear cells, taken before any cancer treatment. All receptors come from a male donor older than 55 with stage II lung adenocarcinoma.

This clone appeared once. The V and J genes are TRBV7-9 and TRBJ1-5; possibly TRBD1 for D (6 bases). V dropped 5 bases and J dropped 3 bases, with 14 bases sitting between them. This CDR3 spans 15 amino acids. Germline lookup yields CDR1 SEHNR and CDR2 FQNEAQ (reference sequence). The CDR3 sequence is CASSPGRGDNQPQHF. The CDR3, as DNA: TGTGCCAGCAGCCCTGGTAGGGGGGACAATCAGCCCCAGCATTTT.

This rearrangement joins TRBV30 to TRBJ2-7, with D unresolved. The CDR3 runs 12 residues. From germline, CDR1 is GTSNPN and CDR2 SVGIG (reference sequence). V dropped 0 bases and J dropped 7 bases, with 10 bases sitting between them. As DNA, the CDR3 is TGTGCCTGGAGTGTAGGCCGCCCGGAGCAGTACTTC. Translated: CAWSVGRPEQYF.

The chain combines TRBV28 with TRBJ2-3, with TRBD2 as a possible D gene (6 bases). Trimming removed 7 bases at V and 5 bases at J, with 16 bases between. CDR3 length equals 14 residues. CDR1 and CDR2 (germline): MDHEN, SYDVKM. The CDR3 bases are TGTGCCAGCATCGGCGGGATTATCAGAGATACGCAGTATTTT. Its protein product is CASIGGIIRDTQYF.

The chain carries TRBV5-8 and TRBJ2-5; TRBD1 aligns across 7 bases. The CDR3 length is 14 residues. Looked up from germline, CDR1 is SGHTS and CDR2 is YDEGEE. Trimming at V came to 3 bases and at J to 5 bases, leaving 7 bases not matched to a gene. In DNA form, the CDR3 reads TGTGCCAGCAGCTCATACAGGGGCACGGAGACCCAGTACTTC. Protein sequence: CASSSYRGTETQYF.